The TCR beta chain under discussion was sequenced for a study of blood T cell repertoires in COVID-19. In the case of this clone: An end of the junction does not agree with germline; a read error may underlie this.

Sequencing used immunoSEQ multiplex PCR; TCRdb keeps in-frame clones, though not all of them. The top ten clones hold about a tenth of a sample with about 140,000 clones, roughly 84% of them seen once. CDR3 length: 15 residues. Germline loops: CDR1 SSHAT, CDR2 FNYEAQ (reference sequence). The receptor was derived from a man aged 55 to 69 with active or convalescent COVID-19. The chain is built from TRBV7-7 and TRBJ2-1; D may be TRBD1 (6 bases). The material sequenced was peripheral blood. The CDR3 sequence: CASSRGIGRGHEQFF. Here the CDR3 DNA reads TGTGCTAGCAGCCGAGGAATTGGCAGGGGCCATGAGCAGTTCTTC. The full variable domain, with the rest looked up from reference TRBV7-7 and TRBJ2-1, is GAGVSQSPRYKVTKRGQDVTLRCDPISSHATLYWYQQALGQGPEFLTYFNYEAQPDKSGLPSDRFSAERPEGSISTLTIQRTEQRDSAMYRCASSRGIGRGHEQFFGPGTRLTVL.